The table lists the clone carrying this T cell receptor beta chain with many counts. Antigen specificity is unknown. The sample is drawn from a study of CD8+CD57+ T cells in acquired aplastic anemia. The wider study: An average of about 3.2 ug of DNA was obtained from sorted CD4+ and CD8+ cells.

Genomic DNA, serving as template, underwent TCR beta VDJ and CDR3 profiling. Each CDR3 protein gets one entry after TCRdb re-called the reads with MiXCR. The sample records about 81,000 distinct CDR3 sequences, over 35% being singletons. Points from the study as a whole: Researchers report that 25 to 35 CD8+ CDR3 sequences appeared in both patients and controls. CD8+ Simpson's diversity in patients was not significantly different from that in controls.

The sample comprised sorted CD4+, CD8+, or CD8+CD57+ T cells (not recorded which) from PBMCs. The TCR comes from a human donor in good health, serving as a control.

The CDR3 DNA reads as TGTGCCAGCAGCTTAGCTGAGGGGCTATTCTATGGCTACACCTTC. Amino acids: CASSLAEGLFYGYTF. This chain uses TRBV7-6 with TRBJ1-2; TRBD1 is a possible D gene (5 bases). Germline loops: CDR1 SGHVS, CDR2 FNYEAQ. V lost 0 bases to trimming and J lost 4 bases, with 12 bases between them. This CDR3 is 15 amino acids long. Filled out from reference TRBV7-6 and TRBJ1-2, the complete variable domain reads GAGVSQSPRYKVTKRGQDVALRCDPISGHVSLYWYRQALGQGPEFLTYFNYEAQQDKSGLPNDRFSAERPEGSISTLTIQRTEQRDSAMYRCASSLAEGLFYGYTFGSGTRLTVV.